These 8 T cell receptor beta chains were sequenced from one sample in a study of control samples from healthy donors and cancer patients. Clones were sequenced by immunoSEQ multiplex PCR, and TCRdb holds only the in-frame ones, with some missing. The sample gives roughly 120,000 clones, around 90% of which show up once; 2.3% is in the top ten. The sample consisted of blood. All receptors derive from a woman in her 70s in good health.

V is TRBV7-2 and J is TRBJ1-1; no reliable D call. Between the trimmed V and J ends, which lost 4 bases and 1 base, there was a span of 10 bases. Germline CDR1 is SGHTA and CDR2 is FQGNSA. The CDR3 runs to 14 residues. CDR3 DNA sequence: TGTGCCAGCAGCTACCGCTGGGAGAACACTGAAGCTTTCTTT. It translates to CASSYRWENTEAFF.

Details on this clone: This same CDR3 is encoded by further DNA sequences in the sample. The rearrangement uses TRBV4-3 and TRBJ1-2; D is undetermined. This CDR3 contains 14 residues. Trimming pared 3 bases from V and 4 bases from J, leaving 12 bases between. Germline loops: CDR1 LGHNA, CDR2 YSLEER. The CDR3 bases are TGCGCCAGCAGCCAGGATGGCGGCGGCTATGGCTACACCTTC. Translated, it gives CASSQDGGGYGYTF.

This chain uses TRBV4-2 with TRBJ2-1; the D call may be TRBD1 or TRBD2 (6 bases each). The germline V gene has CDR1 LGHNA and CDR2 YNFKEQ. This CDR3 is built from 16 residues. V lost 0 bases, J lost 2 bases, and 11 bases lay in between. The CDR3: CASSQDRGGTYNEQFF. CDR3 in DNA: TGTGCCAGCAGCCAAGACAGGGGAGGAACCTACAATGAGCAGTTCTTC.

The rearrangement uses TRBV7-9 and TRBJ2-1; D uncertain. Germline V gene data show CDR1 as SEHNR and CDR2 as FQNEAQ (reference sequence). The CDR3 extends over 12 amino acids. V was cut by 2 bases and J by 5 bases, with 4 bases left in between. The DNA for the CDR3 is TGTGCCAGCAGCTTAACGGACAATGAGCAGTTCTTC. Residues: CASSLTDNEQFF.

The chain has TRBV5-1 and TRBJ1-2; tentatively, D is TRBD1 (5 bases). Deletions cut 2 bases from V and 0 bases from J, with 11 bases between. This CDR3 region has 15 residues. Germline V CDR1 and CDR2: SGHRS, YFSETQ. The CDR3 reads CASSFPSGANYGYTF. CDR3 nucleotide sequence: TGCGCCAGCAGCTTTCCCTCGGGGGCTAACTATGGCTACACCTTC.

This sequence joins TRBV6-5 and TRBJ1-2; D call uncertain. Germline V lookup: CDR1 MNHEY, CDR2 SVGAGI. V dropped 0 bases and J dropped 1 base, with 12 bases sitting between them. The CDR3 consists of 16 residues. CDR3 coding DNA: TGTGCCAGCAGTTACTCCCTACCCGACGGTAACTATGGCTACACCTTC. It specifies CASSYSLPDGNYGYTF.

CDR3 protein: CASSLRGDGLGPQHF. As DNA, the CDR3 is TGTGCCAGCAGTTTACGTGGGGACGGGTTAGGGCCCCAGCATTTT. V gene TRBV27 combines with J gene TRBJ1-5; possibly TRBD1 for D (5 bases). CDR1 MNHEY and CDR2 SMNVEV come from the germline V gene (reference sequence). The CDR3 loop spans 15 amino acids. The V end was cut by 2 bases, the J end by 9 bases, with 17 bases between.

This clone was counted a single time. V usage is TRBV18 and J usage is TRBJ1-4; D uncertain. The germline CDR1 and CDR2 sequences are KGHSH and LQKENI. V gave up 5 bases and J gave up 2 bases, with 12 bases separating them. CDR3 length: 15 amino acids. This CDR3 is CASSSYVATNEKLFF. The CDR3 DNA reads TGTGCCAGCTCATCCTATGTGGCTACTAATGAAAAACTGTTTTTT. Together with reference TRBV18 and TRBJ1-4, the CDR3 gives the full variable domain: NAGVMQNPRHLVRRRGQEARLRCSPMKGHSHVYWYRQLPEEGLKFMVYLQKENIIDESGMPKERFSAEFPKEGPSILRIQQVVRGDSAAYFCASSSYVATNEKLFFGSGTQLSVL.